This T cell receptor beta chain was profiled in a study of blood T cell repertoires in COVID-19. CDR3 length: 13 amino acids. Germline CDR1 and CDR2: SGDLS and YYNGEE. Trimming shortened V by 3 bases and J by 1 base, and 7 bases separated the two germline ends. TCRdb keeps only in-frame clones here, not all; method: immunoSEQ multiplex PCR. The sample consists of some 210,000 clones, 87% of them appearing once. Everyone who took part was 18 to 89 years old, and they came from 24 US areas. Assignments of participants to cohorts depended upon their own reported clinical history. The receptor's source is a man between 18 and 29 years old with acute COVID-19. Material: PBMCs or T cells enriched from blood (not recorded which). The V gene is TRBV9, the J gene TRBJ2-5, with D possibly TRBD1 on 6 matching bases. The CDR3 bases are TGTGCCAGCAGCGGGACAGCCCAAGAGACCCAGTACTTC. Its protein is CASSGTAQETQYF.